The text below deals with one T cell receptor (beta chain). Its antigen remains unknown. Sequencing was performed with immunoSEQ multiplex PCR; in TCRdb, only in-frame clones are kept and a portion is missing. The sample has about 67,000 clones; around four fifths are singletons. This sample is drawn from a study of T cell responses to AZD1222 COVID-19 vaccine. Study-wide background: Pooling of second doses given at about 4 or about 12 weeks was done. General study findings and limits: Among AZD1222 vaccinees, only five or six were seropositive at baseline.

Germline lookup yields CDR1 LNHDA and CDR2 SQIVND (reference sequence). The CDR3 sequence is 13 residues long. V was clipped by 3 bases and J by 4 bases, with 9 bases between them. The sample here was peripheral blood, taken on day 0 of AZD1222 vaccination. The sequence was obtained from an adult in good health. V usage is TRBV19 and J usage is TRBJ1-1; D is unresolved. CDR3 loop: CASSISQSTEAFF. The CDR3 bases are TGTGCCAGTAGTATCTCCCAGTCCACTGAAGCTTTCTTT.